A single sample is the source of the 8 T cell receptor beta chains below, sequenced in a study of Graves' ophthalmopathy and Graves' hyperthyroidism (dated by TCRdb to between 2017 and 2018). The sample was run on an Illumina HiSeq 2000. TCR beta CDR3 regions were amplified from RNA transcripts for repertoire sequencing. The first round of RT-PCR was done with HTBI primers and the Qiagen OneStep RT-PCR kit, and was followed by a second round of multiplex PCR, then size selection and purification. The public reads were run again by TCRdb, first through fastp at Q25 and then through MiXCR, and only productive beta chains were kept. CDR3 protein duplicates are merged, each entry listing the most common genes and DNA. This sample gives about 240,000 distinct CDR3 sequences in total; around 50% of them show up just once. Approximately 44% of the sample is taken by the ten largest. Sequencing was done on a sample of peripheral blood. These receptors were obtained from an adult man with Graves' ophthalmopathy.

This clonotype was counted only a few times. The rearrangement links TRBV2 to TRBJ1-4; 7 positions match TRBD1. Trimming at V came to 8 bases and at J to 2 bases, leaving 2 bases not matched to a gene. Germline CDR1 and CDR2: SNHLY and FYNNEI. The CDR3 runs 13 residues. The CDR3 sequence is CASDRVTNEKLFF. Here the CDR3 DNA reads TGTGCCAGCGACAGGGTTACTAATGAAAAACTGTTTTTT.

The J gene is TRBJ2-5, the V gene TRBV29-1; possibly TRBD2 for D (6 bases). The CDR3 totals 15 residues. Per the germline V gene, CDR1 is SQVTM and CDR2 is ANQGSEA. Between the trimmed V and J ends, which lost 0 bases and 1 base, there was a span of 12 bases. This CDR3 reads CSVEDLAGLQETQYF. CDR3 in DNA: TGCAGCGTTGAAGATCTGGCGGGGCTCCAAGAGACCCAGTACTTC.

The V gene is TRBV4-1, the J gene TRBJ1-2; D is unresolved. CDR3 length: 17 residues. In germline, CDR1 is MGHRA, CDR2 YSYEKL. Trimming took 1 base from V and 0 from J, leaving 15 bases between them. The CDR3 sequence is CASSQGDRVTANYGYTF. The DNA for the CDR3 is TGCGCCAGCAGCCAAGGGGATCGGGTGACGGCTAACTATGGCTACACCTTC.

The chain has TRBV6-5 and TRBJ1-1; 7 bases map to TRBD1. The CDR3 extends over 13 amino acids. Losses at the gene ends were 7 bases for V and 4 bases for J; bases not matched to a gene: 6. Germline CDR1 MNHEY, CDR2 SVGAGI. DNA of the CDR3: TGTGCCAGCAACGGACAGGCGGGCACTGAAGCTTTCTTT. Translating it yields CASNGQAGTEAFF.

The V call is TRBV10-1, the J call TRBJ1-1; D uncertain. V was shortened by 0 bases and J by 4 bases, with 6 bases between the two germline ends. Germline CDR1 and CDR2: WNHNN and SYGVQD (reference sequence). CDR3 length: 13 amino acids. CDR3 sequence: CASSESLATEAFF. The CDR3 DNA sequence: TGCGCCAGCAGTGAGTCGTTGGCCACTGAAGCTTTCTTT.

The rearrangement joins TRBV7-9 to TRBJ1-1, with a tentative D call TRBD1 (6 bases). Trimming cost V 6 bases and J 5 bases, with 19 bases left between them. The CDR3 totals 15 residues. Germline CDR1 reads SEHNR; CDR2 reads FQNEAQ (reference sequence). CDR3 region: CASSHSRGKRTEAFF. Written as DNA, the CDR3 is TGTGCCAGCAGTCATAGCAGGGGAAAGAGAACTGAAGCTTTCTTT.

This clonotype has more than one count but fewer than ten. The V and J genes are TRBV19 and TRBJ2-5; D might be TRBD1 (6 bases). V lost 6 bases to trimming and J lost 5 bases, with 10 bases between them. Germline V gene lookup returns CDR1 LNHDA and CDR2 SQIVND (reference sequence). CDR3 length equals 12 residues. The CDR3 DNA reads TGTGCCAGTAGAGGACAGCGGGAGACCCAGTACTTC. It yields the protein CASRGQRETQYF.

This sequence joins TRBV12-3 or TRBV12-4 and TRBJ1-5; tentative D call: TRBD1 (5 bases). The CDR3 totals 13 residues. V dropped 3 bases and J dropped 6 bases, with 9 bases sitting between them. Written as DNA, the CDR3 is TGTGCCAGCAGTTTGGGGGGGTCTCAGCCCCAGCATTTT. It is translated as CASSLGGSQPQHF.